This entry features one T cell receptor (beta chain) sequence. Its antigen is unidentified. This sample is part of a study of T cell responses to AZD1222 COVID-19 vaccine. Study-wide findings and caveats: Spike-specific TCR breadth rose after two AZD1222 doses, and depth rose as well. Spike-wide coverage was observed for vaccine-associated CD4 TCRs, with dominant responses at 160-218 and 743-854.

TCRdb's copy holds only in-frame clones and misses some; the assay was immunoSEQ multiplex PCR. The top ten hold approximately 3.1% of the sample, which has 130,000 or so clones, 80% to 90% seen once. This CDR3 has 15 amino acids. V lost 6 bases to trimming and J lost 5 bases; unmatched junction nucleotides: 6. Germline V gives CDR1 LNHDA, CDR2 SQIVND (reference sequence). The chain couples TRBV19 to TRBJ2-3; 12 bases map to TRBD2. The receptor was derived from an adult in good health. The input for sequencing was peripheral blood, taken on day 0 of AZD1222 vaccination. The CDR3, as DNA: TGTGCCAGTAGGAGACTAGCGGGAGTCTTAGATACGCAGTATTTT. Its protein is CASRRLAGVLDTQYF.